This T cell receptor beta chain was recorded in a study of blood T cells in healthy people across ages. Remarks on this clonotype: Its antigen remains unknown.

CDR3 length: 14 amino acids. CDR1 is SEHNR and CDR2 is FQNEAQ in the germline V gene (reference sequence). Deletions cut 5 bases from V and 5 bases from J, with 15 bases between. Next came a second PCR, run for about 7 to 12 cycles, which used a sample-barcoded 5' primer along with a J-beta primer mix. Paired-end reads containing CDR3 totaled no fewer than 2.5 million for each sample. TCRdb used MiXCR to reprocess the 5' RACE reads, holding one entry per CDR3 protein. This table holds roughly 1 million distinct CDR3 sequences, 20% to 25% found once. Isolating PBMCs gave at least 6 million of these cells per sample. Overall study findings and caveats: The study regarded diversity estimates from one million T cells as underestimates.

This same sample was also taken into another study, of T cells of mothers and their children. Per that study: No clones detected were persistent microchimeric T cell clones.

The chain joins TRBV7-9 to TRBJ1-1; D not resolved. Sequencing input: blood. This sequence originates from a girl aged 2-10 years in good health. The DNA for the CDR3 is TGTGCCAGCAGCCCTGATGAAAGACTGACTGAAGCTTTCTTT. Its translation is CASSPDERLTEAFF.